This TCR beta chain derives from a study of regulatory T cells in long-lasting Graves disease. General observations from the study: Favored gene segments in persistent disease were TRBV28, TRBJ1-2 and TRBJ2-5.

Trimming pared 5 bases from V and 5 bases from J, leaving 17 bases between. Germline CDR1 and CDR2: SGHTA and FQGNSA. The CDR3 consists of 15 residues. Time point of the sample: newly diagnosed GD, antithyroid drugs for less than 3 months. PBMC RNA served as the TCR library source. Of note for this clonotype: Its antigen is still unknown.

Arm-PCR with iRepertoire HTBI primers amplified the CDR3 regions for these TCR beta libraries. Original analysis: The samples yielded about 63 TRBV and 13 to 15 TRBJ segments. TCRdb reprocessed the multiplex PCR reads via MiXCR and lists one record per CDR3 protein. For this entry, the V and J calls and clone size follow TCRdb and not the study's own pipeline. The sample lists approximately 230,000 distinct CDR3 sequences; approximately 16% were seen once. The clonotype was recovered from a female donor with Graves disease. The chain couples TRBV7-2 to TRBJ2-3; the D is unclear. The specimen comprised peripheral blood mononuclear cells (PBMCs), sampled at new diagnosis, from a patient treated with antithyroid drugs. The CDR3 sequence is CASSRRAGWVDTQYF. Written as DNA, the CDR3 is TGTGCCAGCAGCCGACGAGCAGGATGGGTAGATACGCAGTATTTT. Full variable domain (remainder filled in from reference TRBV7-2 and TRBJ2-3): GAGVSQSPSNKVTEKGKDVELRCDPISGHTALYWYRQSLGQGLEFLIYFQGNSAPDKSGLPSDRFSAERTGGSVSTLTIQRTQQEDSAVYLCASSRRAGWVDTQYFGPGTRLTVL.